Presented here are 15 T cell receptor delta chains from one specimen sequenced in a study of Vδ1+ human thymocytes. The study's findings and limits: Highly polyclonal TRG and TRD repertoires with Gaussian CDR3 length distributions appeared in thymus.

For these TCRs, the target antigens are not known. Extracted RNA was reverse transcribed into cDNA. The CDR3 regions were amplified by multiplex PCR from V-gene primers to a constant-region primer. TCRdb re-analyzed the multiplex PCR reads via CATT. The data show about 75,000 delta-chain clones, roughly a third seen once. Specimen: Vdelta1+ gamma-delta thymocytes from the thymus. The sample's subset: FACS-sorted CD3+ TCRalphabeta- TCRVdelta1+ TCRVdelta2- thymocytes. The receptor set was obtained from a boy under three years old who had congenital heart surgery.

The chain has TRDV1 and TRDJ1; the match to TRDD2 covers 7 bases. The CDR3 is made up of 15 amino acids. Germline loops: CDR1 TSWWSYY, CDR2 QGS. V was pared by 6 bases and J by 0 bases, with 7 bases of the junction left unmatched. CDR3 protein: CALGRSPSYTDKLIF. In nucleotides, the CDR3 is TGTGCTCTTGGAAGGTCGCCTTCCTACACCGATAAACTCATCTTT.

This clone was detected only a few times. The chain combines TRDV1 with TRDJ1; TRDD1 matches 8 bases. This CDR3 comprises 19 residues. CDR1 is TSWWSYY and CDR2 is QGS in the germline V gene. V gave up 0 bases and J gave up 11 bases; unmatched junction bases: 23. For the CDR3, the DNA is TGTGCTCTTGGGGAACTACGCTCCCGACCCACCCTGGGAAATAGTTATCTCATCTTT. Translating gives CALGELRSRPTLGNSYLIF.

This clone has only a few counts. This chain joins TRDV1 and TRDJ1; D not certain. Germline CDR1 is TSWWSYY and CDR2 is QGS. V lost 3 bases, J lost 1 base, and 12 bases lay in between. This CDR3 is built from 15 residues. CDR3 sequence (DNA): TGTGCTCTTGGGGAGGGTTACCTCGTCACCGATAAACTCATCTTT. It yields the protein CALGEGYLVTDKLIF.

Only a few counts were recorded for this clone. It is unclear where the CDR3 begins or ends on the DNA, so no DNA is shown, and the CDR3 is as TCRdb lists it. The chain recombines TRDV1 with TRDJ1; the listed D gene, TRDD3, was not tested against the DNA. Germline V gives CDR1 TSWWSYY, CDR2 QGS. The CDR3 is 21 residues long, ends included. The CDR3 protein is CALGDHVTPIWRGIPTDKLIF.

This clone was recorded a few times. The rearrangement uses TRDV1 and TRDJ1; 7 bases are a match to TRDD3. V dropped 4 bases and J dropped 0; count of bases not matched to a gene: 14. The CDR3 covers 18 residues. Germline CDR1 reads TSWWSYY; CDR2 reads QGS. This CDR3 reads CALGGVMVGDMYTDKLIF. The CDR3 DNA is TGTGCTCTTGGGGGGGTGATGGTGGGGGACATGTACACCGATAAACTCATCTTT.

The chain joins TRDV1 to TRDJ1; no reliable D call. Looked up from germline, CDR1 is TSWWSYY and CDR2 is QGS. This CDR3 has 17 amino acids. V was trimmed by 3 bases and J by 6 bases, leaving 23 bases between them. CDR3 residues: CALGDPLIAFSGNKLIF. In DNA form, the CDR3 reads TGTGCTCTTGGGGACCCCCTTATTGCGTTCAGCGGGAATAAACTCATCTTT.

The chain employs TRDV1 and TRDJ1; no definite D call. The CDR3 consists of 13 residues. The ends were cut back, 5 bases at V and 10 bases at J, with 17 bases in the middle. The germline V gene encodes CDR1 TSWWSYY and CDR2 QGS. Written as DNA, the CDR3 is TGTGCTCTTGGGAAACCTAACACCGTGGGACTCATCTTT. This codes for CALGKPNTVGLIF.

The chain recombines TRDV1 with TRDJ1, with 13 nucleotides matching TRDD3. The CDR3 consists of 21 residues. Losses at the gene ends were 0 bases for V and 7 bases for J; bases not matched to a gene: 20. From germline, CDR1 is TSWWSYY and CDR2 QGS. CDR3 DNA: TGTGCTCTTGGGGAACTAGGTCCTACGGAGCGTACTGGGGGATACGCAGGTAAACTCATCTTT. Translated: CALGELGPTERTGGYAGKLIF.

This clone was seen ten or more times. The V call is TRDV2, the J call TRDJ2, with D unclear. The CDR3 runs 16 residues. V was trimmed by 6 bases and J by 5 bases, leaving 21 bases between them. From germline, CDR1 is GEAIGNYY and CDR2 EKD. This CDR3 is CACTPRAYMPTAQLFF. In DNA, the CDR3 is TGTGCCTGTACCCCAAGGGCATATATGCCCACAGCACAACTCTTCTTT.

This clone was detected only a few times. The chain uses TRDV1 and TRDJ1, with a weak D call TRDD3 (8 bases). V lost 2 bases, J lost 3 bases, and 28 bases lay in between. The CDR3 sequence is 20 residues long. Germline V gene sequence: CDR1 TSWWSYY, CDR2 QGS. The CDR3 sequence: CALGEFPPSSHWGSADKLIF. Here the CDR3 DNA reads TGTGCTCTTGGGGAATTCCCTCCTTCCTCCCACTGGGGGTCGGCCGATAAACTCATCTTT.

V gene TRDV1 combines with J gene TRDJ1; tentative D call: TRDD2 (6 bases). The CDR3 consists of 21 residues. The germline V gene has CDR1 TSWWSYY and CDR2 QGS. Trimming removed 1 base from V and 0 bases from J, with 27 bases in between. The CDR3 spells CALGERRSYPHTGRYTDKLIF. DNA for the CDR3: TGTGCTCTTGGGGAACGGCGGTCCTACCCCCATACTGGACGATACACCGATAAACTCATCTTT.

This clone was seen a few times. The J gene is TRDJ1, the V gene TRDV1, with D tentatively TRDD3 (6 bases). Trimming took off 0 bases at V and 1 base at J, with 24 bases between the two ends. CDR1 and CDR2 from the germline V gene are TSWWSYY and QGS. This CDR3 is built from 20 residues. CDR3 nucleotides: TGTGCTCTTGGGGAACTCCTACCACGTTCTATGCTGGGGAGCACCGATAAACTCATCTTT. Translating it yields CALGELLPRSMLGSTDKLIF.

This chain connects TRDV1 to TRDJ1; D gene ambiguous. The CDR3 sequence is 18 residues long. The V gene's germline CDR1 is TSWWSYY and CDR2 QGS. V lost 4 bases to trimming and J lost 0 bases, with 21 bases between them. The CDR3: CALGVYPKPGWYTDKLIF. The DNA of the CDR3 is TGTGCTCTTGGGGTATACCCAAAACCGGGCTGGTACACCGATAAACTCATCTTT.

This rearrangement joins TRDV1 to TRDJ1; 13 bases agree with TRDD3. The length of the CDR3 is 25 residues. In germline, CDR1 is TSWWSYY, CDR2 QGS. V trimming: 9 bases; J trimming: 2 bases; junction bases outside the gene matches: 36. CDR3 sequence: CALALPTSRYWGIRGVGIFTDKLIF. The CDR3 nucleotides read TGTGCTCTGGCCCTTCCTACGTCCCGTTACTGGGGGATACGCGGCGTGGGCATTTTTACCGATAAACTCATCTTT.

This chain connects TRDV1 to TRDJ1; no firm D call. CDR3 size: 14 residues. The germline V gene encodes CDR1 TSWWSYY and CDR2 QGS. V was trimmed by 1 base and J by 8 bases, leaving 14 bases between them. The CDR3 DNA reads as TGTGCTCTTGGGGAACCGCGGAGAGAATTCAAACTCATCTTT. Its translation: CALGEPRREFKLIF.